A single sample is the source of the 29 T cell receptor beta chains below, sequenced in a study of shared clonotypes between healthy human individuals. Repertoires were generated with immunoSEQ multiplex PCR, while TCRdb's copy carries only in-frame clones and drops some. This table holds around 1.4 million clones, around 98.5% found once. The specimen sequenced was naive CD4+ T cells sorted from blood. Subset here: CD45RA+ positively selected. Receptor source: a man younger than 40 in good health.

V usage is TRBV5-6 and J usage is TRBJ2-7; 9 positions agree with TRBD2. CDR3 size: 15 residues. The V gene end was trimmed by 0 bases and the J gene end by 2 bases; junction bases not matched to a gene: 3. The germline gives CDR1 SGHDT, CDR2 YYEEEE. CDR3 DNA sequence: TGTGCCAGCAGCTTGGGACTAGCGGCGACCTACGAGCAGTACTTC. The encoded protein is CASSLGLAATYEQYF.

On this clone itself: Other DNA sequences in the same sample also yield this CDR3. J is TRBJ1-2 and V is TRBV28; maybe TRBD1 (5 bases). Per germline, CDR1 MDHEN and CDR2 SYDVKM. The CDR3 is made up of 14 amino acids. The ends were cut back, 5 bases at V and 3 bases at J, with 13 bases in the middle. This CDR3 reads CASSPPGQDYGYTF. The DNA of the CDR3 is TGTGCCAGCAGTCCCCCCGGACAAGACTATGGCTACACCTTC.

This sequence joins TRBV19 and TRBJ2-1, with TRBD2 identical over 10 bases. Trimming took 3 bases from V and 0 from J; bases not matched to a gene: 11. The CDR3 is 19 residues long. Germline CDR1 is LNHDA and CDR2 is SQIVND (reference sequence). CDR3 nucleotide sequence: TGTGCCAGTAGTATCCGCGGACTAGCGGACCCGAGCTCCTACAATGAGCAGTTCTTC. Its protein product is CASSIRGLADPSSYNEQFF. The full variable domain, in which reference TRBV19 and TRBJ2-1 provide the parts outside the CDR3, is DGGITQSPKYLFRKEGQNVTLSCEQNLNHDAMYWYRQDPGQGLRLIYYSQIVNDFQKGDIAEGYSVSREKKESFPLTVTSAQKNPTAFYLCASSIRGLADPSSYNEQFFGPGTRLTVL.

This chain connects TRBV19 to TRBJ2-3; no firm D call. This CDR3 region has 14 residues. V was trimmed by 2 bases and J by 1 base, leaving 7 bases between them. CDR1 is LNHDA, CDR2 SQIVND, per germline (reference sequence). The CDR3 DNA follows: TGTGCCAGTAGTATACCCGCCCGCACAGATACGCAGTATTTT. Its protein is CASSIPARTDTQYF.

Note on this clone: The sample carries other DNA sequences with the same CDR3. The chain couples TRBV18 to TRBJ1-1; 9 bases map to TRBD1. V gave up 6 bases and J gave up 6 bases; unmatched junction bases: 8. The CDR3 spans 14 residues. Germline CDR1 reads KGHSH; CDR2 reads LQKENI. The CDR3 DNA reads TGTGCCAGCTCGCCGAAGACAGGGGGGGCTGAAGCTTTCTTT. Its protein is CASSPKTGGAEAFF.

The chain employs TRBV10-3 and TRBJ2-3, with 9 nucleotides matching TRBD1. Germline lookup yields CDR1 ENHRY and CDR2 SYGVKD. V was pared by 5 bases and J by 2 bases, with 5 bases of the junction left unmatched. The CDR3 is 15 amino acids. This CDR3 is CAISRTGVDTDTQYF. In DNA, the CDR3 is TGTGCCATCAGTCGGACAGGGGTAGACACAGATACGCAGTATTTT.

This chain connects TRBV10-3 to TRBJ1-5, with D uncertain. The germline CDR1 and CDR2 sequences are ENHRY and SYGVKD. The CDR3 covers 14 residues. With 3 bases removed from V and 6 bases from J, the gap between germline ends came to 12 bases. This CDR3 is CAISDRAHGQPQHF. The CDR3 coding sequence is TGTGCCATCAGTGATAGGGCCCACGGTCAGCCCCAGCATTTT.

This clone was detected only once. The identical CDR3 is also encoded by other nucleotide sequences in the sample. V usage is TRBV20-1 and J usage is TRBJ2-1; D remains unclear. Germline CDR1 DFQATT, CDR2 SNEGSKA (reference sequence). V shed 6 bases and J shed 1 base, with 4 bases lying between them. This CDR3 region has 11 residues. The CDR3 DNA sequence: TGCAGTGCAACATCCTACAATGAGCAGTTCTTC. This sequence encodes CSATSYNEQFF.

V is TRBV15 and J is TRBJ2-1; 10 nucleotides match TRBD2. The CDR3 extends over 17 amino acids. V lost 0 bases to trimming and J lost 3 bases; unmatched junction nucleotides: 5. The germline V gene encodes CDR1 LNHNV and CDR2 YYDKDF (reference sequence). As DNA, the CDR3 is TGTGCCACCAGCAGAGAACTAGCGGGACACATCTACAATGAGCAGTTCTTC. It translates to CATSRELAGHIYNEQFF.

This chain joins TRBV6-5 and TRBJ2-3; TRBD2 aligns across 14 bases. V lost 4 bases, J lost 5 bases, and 2 bases stayed unmatched. The CDR3 is made up of 15 amino acids. Germline assignment: CDR1 MNHEY and CDR2 SVGAGI. This chain's CDR3 is CASSSTSGRVDTQYF. CDR3 nucleotides: TGTGCCAGCAGTTCGACTAGCGGGAGGGTAGATACGCAGTATTTT.

The chain has TRBV15 and TRBJ2-2; D unclear. The germline V gene has CDR1 LNHNV and CDR2 YYDKDF (reference sequence). The CDR3 runs to 14 residues. Trimming stripped 9 bases from V and 4 bases from J, with 15 bases between. The CDR3 loop reads CATGPRKATGELFF. The CDR3 DNA is TGTGCCACTGGGCCACGCAAGGCCACCGGGGAGCTGTTTTTT.

The V and J genes are TRBV5-4 and TRBJ2-1; 10 bases agree with TRBD2. Per the germline V gene, CDR1 is SGHNT and CDR2 is YYREEE (reference sequence). The CDR3 contains 14 residues. With V trimmed by 4 bases and J by 10 bases, 8 bases remained unmatched. This CDR3 is CASSLAGVGLEQFF. CDR3 DNA sequence: TGTGCCAGCAGCCTAGCGGGAGTCGGATTGGAGCAGTTCTTC.

The chain carries TRBV12-5 and TRBJ2-3; D assignment may be TRBD1 or TRBD2 (5 bases each). The germline CDR1 and CDR2 sequences are LGHNT and FRNRAP. With 7 bases removed from V and 3 bases from J, the gap between germline ends came to 14 bases. This CDR3 comprises 14 residues. CDR3 nucleotides: TGTGCTAGTGCTGGATGGGGGAGTACAGATACGCAGTATTTT. This encodes CASAGWGSTDTQYF.

V gene TRBV7-9 combines with J gene TRBJ1-5; D uncertain. V was trimmed by 8 bases and J by 0 bases, leaving 17 bases between them. The CDR3 loop spans 16 amino acids. The germline V gene has CDR1 SEHNR and CDR2 FQNEAQ (reference sequence). DNA of the CDR3: TGTGCCAGCGCCCTGATGGACGTCACTAGCAATCAGCCCCAGCATTTT. Its protein product is CASALMDVTSNQPQHF.

V usage is TRBV5-8 and J usage is TRBJ2-3; no definite D call. Germline values: CDR1 SGHTS, CDR2 YDEGEE. V lost 0 bases to trimming and J lost 0 bases, with 11 bases between them. The CDR3 sequence is 16 residues long. The CDR3 nucleotides read TGTGCCAGCAGCTTGGGCGGTAGCTGGAGCACAGATACGCAGTATTTT. This codes for CASSLGGSWSTDTQYF.

Concerning this clone: Other DNA sequences in this specimen translate into the identical CDR3. This chain links TRBV7-2 with TRBJ2-3; 7 nucleotides align to TRBD1. The V gene end was trimmed by 5 bases and the J gene end by 3 bases; junction bases not matched to a gene: 5. The CDR3 consists of 14 residues. The germline gives CDR1 SGHTA, CDR2 FQGNSA. CDR3 amino acids: CASSLSGGTDTQYF. The CDR3 nucleotides are TGTGCCAGCAGCCTGTCAGGGGGAACAGATACGCAGTATTTT.

The chain uses TRBV6-5 and TRBJ1-3; D is unclear. The V end was cut by 2 bases, the J end by 0 bases, with 8 bases between. The germline gives CDR1 MNHEY, CDR2 SVGAGI. There are 15 residues in the CDR3. The CDR3 DNA reads as TGTGCCAGCAGTTACGACGCAGCCTCTGGAAACACCATATATTTT. Translating gives CASSYDAASGNTIYF.

The chain recombines TRBV7-8 with TRBJ1-1; 8 nucleotides match TRBD1. Losses at the gene ends were 5 bases for V and 7 bases for J; bases not matched to a gene: 9. The CDR3 has 14 amino acids. Germline V lookup: CDR1 SGHVS, CDR2 FQNEAQ. In nucleotides, the CDR3 is TGTGCCAGCAGCAGGTCAGGGGGCGTATATGAAGCTTTCTTT. It specifies CASSRSGGVYEAFF. The full variable domain, its missing parts supplied by reference TRBV7-8 and TRBJ1-1, is GAGVSQSPRYKVAKRGQDVALRCDPISGHVSLFWYQQALGQGPEFLTYFQNEAQLDKSGLPSDRFFAERPEGSVSTLKIQRTQQEDSAVYLCASSRSGGVYEAFFGQGTRLTVV.

The chain recombines TRBV9 with TRBJ2-2; 11 bases are a match to TRBD2. The CDR3 totals 20 residues. V was clipped by 3 bases and J by 1 base; unmatched bases: 14. Per the germline V gene, CDR1 is SGDLS and CDR2 is YYNGEE. The CDR3 DNA is TGTGCCAGCAGCGCACCAAGGAAGACTAGCGGGGAGTTGAACACCGGGGAGCTGTTTTTT. This translates into CASSAPRKTSGELNTGELFF.

The chain recombines TRBV2 with TRBJ1-2, with D possibly matching TRBD1 (6 bases). The germline V gene encodes CDR1 SNHLY and CDR2 FYNNEI. Trimming took off 6 bases at V and 8 bases at J, with 19 bases between the two ends. The CDR3 loop spans 14 amino acids. The CDR3: CASRRGGGSEGYTF. The CDR3 coding sequence is TGTGCCAGCAGGAGGGGGGGCGGATCTGAGGGCTACACCTTC.

The gene calls are TRBV28 and TRBJ2-1, with no clear D. From germline, CDR1 is MDHEN and CDR2 SYDVKM. There are 14 residues in the CDR3. Trimming removed 5 bases from V and 4 bases from J, with 12 bases in between. The DNA of the CDR3 is TGTGCCAGCAGTCAAGCGCAAACTTACAATGAGCAGTTCTTC. This gives the protein CASSQAQTYNEQFF.

The V gene is TRBV19, the J gene TRBJ2-1; 7 bases map to TRBD1. V lost 7 bases, J lost 4 bases, and 7 bases stayed unmatched. From germline, CDR1 is LNHDA and CDR2 SQIVND (reference sequence). The CDR3 is 14 amino acids. DNA for the CDR3: TGTGCCAGTAAGACGGACAGGACTTACAATGAGCAGTTCTTC. It codes for CASKTDRTYNEQFF.

The chain joins TRBV10-3 to TRBJ1-4; D unclear. CDR3 length: 13 amino acids. With 2 bases removed from V and 8 bases from J, the gap between germline ends came to 9 bases. Looked up from germline, CDR1 is ENHRY and CDR2 is SYGVKD. The CDR3 spells CAISEGPGEKLFF. CDR3 sequence (DNA): TGTGCCATCAGTGAGGGGCCCGGAGAAAAACTGTTTTTT.

This chain links TRBV7-6 with TRBJ2-2, with D unresolved. V was trimmed by 1 base and J by 0 bases, leaving 12 bases between them. Germline V gene sequence: CDR1 SGHVS, CDR2 FNYEAQ. CDR3 size: 17 residues. The CDR3 sequence is CASSLGATGANTGELFF. The DNA for the CDR3 is TGTGCCAGCAGCTTAGGGGCCACCGGAGCGAACACCGGGGAGCTGTTTTTT.

The chain recombines TRBV18 with TRBJ1-1; D gene uncertain. The CDR3 length is 13 residues. Trimming removed 3 bases from V and 0 bases from J, with 5 bases in between. Germline V lookup: CDR1 KGHSH, CDR2 LQKENI. CDR3 bases: TGTGCCAGCTCACCTATGGTGAACACTGAAGCTTTCTTT. This sequence encodes CASSPMVNTEAFF. The full variable domain, with the rest looked up from reference TRBV18 and TRBJ1-1, is NAGVMQNPRHLVRRRGQEARLRCSPMKGHSHVYWYRQLPEEGLKFMVYLQKENIIDESGMPKERFSAEFPKEGPSILRIQQVVRGDSAAYFCASSPMVNTEAFFGQGTRLTVV.

The chain employs TRBV19 and TRBJ1-1; no firm D call. V was cut by 3 bases and J by 4 bases, with 15 bases left in between. Germline V CDR1 and CDR2: LNHDA, SQIVND (reference sequence). The length of the CDR3 is 15 residues. The CDR3 reads CASSILGSSVTEAFF. DNA for the CDR3: TGTGCCAGTAGTATCCTGGGCAGTTCGGTCACTGAAGCTTTCTTT.

The V gene is TRBV7-2, the J gene TRBJ2-5; 7 bases align to TRBD1. This CDR3 contains 16 residues. Germline assignment: CDR1 SGHTA and CDR2 FQGNSA. Trimming cost V 5 bases and J 7 bases; bases outside gene matches: 16. This CDR3 is CASSPEPGQPVGTQYF. CDR3 DNA: TGTGCCAGCAGCCCGGAACCGGGACAGCCGGTCGGGACCCAGTACTTC.

This clone has just one count. The chain uses TRBV25-1 and TRBJ2-2; D is unresolved. Trimming cost V 4 bases and J 4 bases, with 10 bases left between them. The CDR3 contains 14 residues. Germline V gives CDR1 MGHDK, CDR2 SYGVNS. CDR3 loop: CASSVGSLTGELFF. The CDR3 DNA reads as TGTGCCAGCAGTGTCGGCAGTCTCACCGGGGAGCTGTTTTTT. The whole variable domain, filled in from reference TRBV25-1 and TRBJ2-2, reads EADIYQTPRYLVIGTGKKITLECSQTMGHDKMYWYQQDPGMELHLIHYSYGVNSTEKGDLSSESTVSRIRTEHFPLTLESARPSHTSQYLCASSVGSLTGELFFGEGSRLTVL.

The chain is built from TRBV11-3 and TRBJ2-5; no clear D. This CDR3 has 13 amino acids. Germline V gives CDR1 SGHNT, CDR2 YENEEA. Deletions cut 5 bases from V and 4 bases from J, with 11 bases between. As DNA, the CDR3 is TGTGCCAGCAGCAGGACGAGTCTAGAGACCCAGTACTTC. Translated, it gives CASSRTSLETQYF. Supplemented by reference TRBV11-3 and TRBJ2-5, the full variable domain reads EAGVVQSPRYKIIEKKQPVAFWCNPISGHNTLYWYLQNLGQGPELLIRYENEEAVDDSQLPKDRFSAERLKGVDSTLKIQPAELGDSAVYLCASSRTSLETQYFGPGTRLLVL.